These 10 T cell receptor beta chains were all obtained from the same sample, sequenced in a study of blood T cell repertoires in COVID-19. Using immunoSEQ multiplex PCR, the repertoire was profiled, and TCRdb retains in-frame clones only, with some absent. The sample records 110,000 to 150,000 clones, over 80% being singletons. Input material: PBMCs or T cells enriched from blood (not recorded which). Receptors were obtained from a woman in her 40s who had recovered from COVID-19.

This rearrangement joins TRBV5-1 to TRBJ2-3; D call uncertain. This CDR3 spans 15 amino acids. The germline CDR1 and CDR2 sequences are SGHRS and YFSETQ. Trimming stripped 0 bases from V and 2 bases from J, with 10 bases between. The DNA of the CDR3 is TGCGCCAGCAGCTTGGTGGGCCGATCCACAGATACGCAGTATTTT. Translation gives CASSLVGRSTDTQYF.

The CDR3 DNA reads TGTGCCAGCAGTACCTACCTGACAGGCACCGGGGAGCTGTTTTTT. This encodes CASSTYLTGTGELFF. The V gene is TRBV6-5, the J gene TRBJ2-2, with a weak D call TRBD1 (6 bases). Germline V gives CDR1 MNHEY, CDR2 SVGAGI. The CDR3 has 15 amino acids. V was trimmed by 5 bases and J by 4 bases, leaving 14 bases between them.

This chain joins TRBV10-3 and TRBJ1-2; D is undetermined. The CDR3 is 12 residues long. Germline-derived CDR1 and CDR2 are ENHRY and SYGVKD. Trimming cost V 9 bases and J 5 bases, with 13 bases left between them. The CDR3 loop is CAILGVGYGYTF. CDR3 bases: TGTGCCATACTCGGGGTGGGGTATGGCTACACCTTC.

The chain links TRBV10-2 to TRBJ1-2, with TRBD1 matching over 9 bases. The V gene's germline CDR1 is WSHSY and CDR2 SAAADI. The CDR3 consists of 14 residues. With 6 bases clipped from V and 5 bases from J, the junction kept 7 bases outside the gene matches. This CDR3 is CASRPRDRAYGYTF. The CDR3 region has the DNA TGCGCCAGCAGACCCCGGGACAGGGCGTATGGCTACACCTTC.

V and J are TRBV5-1 and TRBJ2-1, with D maybe TRBD2 (6 bases). V was trimmed by 2 bases and J by 4 bases, leaving 13 bases between them. The CDR3 spans 15 residues. Germline V gene sequence: CDR1 SGHRS, CDR2 YFSETQ. The CDR3 sequence: CASSFRAEGYNEQFF. CDR3 nucleotide sequence: TGCGCCAGCAGCTTCAGGGCGGAGGGGTACAATGAGCAGTTCTTC.

The chain carries TRBV27 and TRBJ2-1, with 7 bases that match TRBD2. Per germline, CDR1 MNHEY and CDR2 SMNVEV (reference sequence). J was trimmed by 3 bases and V by 3 bases; bases with no gene match: 5. The CDR3 totals 15 residues. CDR3 DNA sequence: TGTGCCAGCAGTTTTGGAGGGAGGGGCTACAATGAGCAGTTCTTC. Its translation: CASSFGGRGYNEQFF.

The chain employs TRBV9 and TRBJ2-5; D possibly corresponds to TRBD2 (5 bases). This CDR3 has 16 amino acids. From germline, CDR1 is SGDLS and CDR2 YYNGEE. Deletions cut 5 bases from V and 3 bases from J, with 20 bases between. The CDR3 coding sequence is TGTGCCAGCAGTTCTAACACTAGGAACTTAGAAGAGACCCAGTACTTC. This codes for CASSSNTRNLEETQYF.

The chain is built from TRBV2 and TRBJ1-2, with D perhaps matching TRBD1 (5 bases). This CDR3 spans 13 amino acids. Germline values: CDR1 SNHLY, CDR2 FYNNEI. The germline V and J ends were trimmed by 3 bases and 4 bases, with 9 bases remaining between them. CDR3 in amino acids: CASSEVGGYGYTF. CDR3 coding DNA: TGTGCCAGCAGTGAGGTGGGGGGCTATGGCTACACCTTC.

This chain joins TRBV13 and TRBJ1-3; TRBD1 is a possible D gene (6 bases). Germline lookup yields CDR1 PRHDT and CDR2 FYEKMQ (reference sequence). Trimming pared 5 bases from V and 0 bases from J, leaving 8 bases between. The CDR3 loop spans 14 amino acids. CDR3 region: CASSQGSSGNTIYF. CDR3 in DNA: TGTGCCAGCAGCCAGGGGAGCTCTGGAAACACCATATATTTT.

The chain is built from TRBV25-1 and TRBJ1-1, with unresolved D. V was shortened by 1 base and J by 4 bases, with 7 bases between the two germline ends. The CDR3 extends over 13 amino acids. Looked up from germline, CDR1 is MGHDK and CDR2 is SYGVNS. The CDR3 nucleotides read TGTGCCAGCAGTGAATCAGGAATCACTGAAGCTTTCTTT. Its protein product is CASSESGITEAFF.